This TCR beta chain was captured by sequencing in a study of regulatory T cells in long-lasting Graves disease. Study information: Persistence in Graves' disease required over 5 years of antithyroid drugs plus positive TSH receptor antibodies.

Time point in this sample: persistent/refractory GD, antithyroid drugs over 5 years with positive TRAb. The TCR library used RNA extracted from PBMCs. From an endocrinology department in Xi'an, China, came the patients. Germline CDR1 is SGHAT and CDR2 is FQNNGV. The germline V and J ends were trimmed by 3 bases and 0 bases, with 6 bases remaining between them. CDR3 size: 14 residues. The study's findings and limits: Accuracy may have been reduced by the small sample size.

Relying on iRepertoire HTBI primers and Arm-PCR of CDR3 regions, the team built TCR beta libraries. One entry per CDR3 protein results from TCRdb running MiXCR on the multiplex PCR reads. This sample yields about 310,000 distinct CDR3 sequences, of which around 20% are seen a single time; roughly 56% belongs to the top ten. Points on this clonotype: Its target is not known.

The chain links TRBV11-2 to TRBJ1-3; no clear D gene. Sequenced here: peripheral blood mononuclear cells (PBMCs), sampled when the disease was refractory, from a patient treated with antithyroid drugs. The sequence derives from a female donor with Graves disease. CDR3 nucleotides: TGTGCCAGCAGCTTTGGACTCTCTGGAAACACCATATATTTT. Translation: CASSFGLSGNTIYF.